This T cell receptor beta chain was captured in a study of cytomegalovirus exposure and HLA in healthy donors. CDR3 length: 16 amino acids. V was pared by 4 bases and J by 5 bases, with 7 bases of the junction left unmatched. Germline V gene lookup returns CDR1 LNHDA and CDR2 SQIVND (reference sequence). Only in-frame clones appear in the TCRdb table, and some are missing; sequencing was by immunoSEQ multiplex PCR. The repertoire consists of some 240,000 clones, with about 86% occurring once and the leading ten covering around 1.3%. The receptor's source is a woman in her twenties or thirties in good health and CMV-seropositive. V gene TRBV19 combines with J gene TRBJ2-2; 10 bases line up with TRBD2. The sample consisted of PBMCs. The CDR3 DNA sequence: TGTGCCAGTAGTAGGGGGAGAGCGGGAGGGACCGGGGAGCTGTTTTTT. It is translated as CASSRGRAGGTGELFF. Complete variable domain (other parts from reference TRBV19 and TRBJ2-2): DGGITQSPKYLFRKEGQNVTLSCEQNLNHDAMYWYRQDPGQGLRLIYYSQIVNDFQKGDIAEGYSVSREKKESFPLTVTSAQKNPTAFYLCASSRGRAGGTGELFFGEGSRLTVL.